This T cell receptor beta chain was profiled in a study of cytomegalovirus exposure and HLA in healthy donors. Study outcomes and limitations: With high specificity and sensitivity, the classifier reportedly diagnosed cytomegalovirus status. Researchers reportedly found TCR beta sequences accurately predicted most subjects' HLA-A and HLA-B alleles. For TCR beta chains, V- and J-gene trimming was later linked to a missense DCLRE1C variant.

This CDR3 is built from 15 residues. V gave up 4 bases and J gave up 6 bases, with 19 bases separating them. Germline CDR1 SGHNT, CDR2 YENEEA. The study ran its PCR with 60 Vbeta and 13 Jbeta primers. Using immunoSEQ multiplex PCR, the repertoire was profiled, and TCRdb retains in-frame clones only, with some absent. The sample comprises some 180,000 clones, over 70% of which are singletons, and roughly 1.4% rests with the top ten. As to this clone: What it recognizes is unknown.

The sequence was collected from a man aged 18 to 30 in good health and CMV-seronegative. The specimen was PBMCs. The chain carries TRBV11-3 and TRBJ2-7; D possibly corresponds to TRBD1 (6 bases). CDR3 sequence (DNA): TGTGCCAGCAGCTCCCAAAACAGGGAAATCAGCGAGCAGTACTTC. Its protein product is CASSSQNREISEQYF. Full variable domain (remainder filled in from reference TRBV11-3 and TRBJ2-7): EAGVVQSPRYKIIEKKQPVAFWCNPISGHNTLYWYLQNLGQGPELLIRYENEEAVDDSQLPKDRFSAERLKGVDSTLKIQPAELGDSAVYLCASSSQNREISEQYFGPGTRLTVT.